The 30 T cell receptor beta chains listed next were all sequenced from one sample in a study of breast tumors, draining lymph nodes, adjacent tissues. A single record per CDR3 protein comes from TCRdb applying MiXCR to the multiplex PCR reads. The sample includes about 130,000 distinct CDR3 sequences, approximately 21% of them seen just once. The lymph nodes were axillary draining lymph nodes from breast cancer patients. The source material was axillary lymph node tissue. The source of these receptors is a female donor with breast cancer. Some clones in this sample may be carry-over from other donors' samples.

This clonotype has at least ten counts. The chain joins TRBV15 to TRBJ1-5; no clear D gene. The germline V gene has CDR1 LNHNV and CDR2 YYDKDF (reference sequence). V lost 5 bases to trimming and J lost 6 bases, with 17 bases between them. CDR3 length: 15 amino acids. The CDR3 coding sequence is TGTGCCACCAGCCCTACTAGCAGTGTAACTCAGCCCCAGCATTTT. Residues: CATSPTSSVTQPQHF.

This clonotype came up many times. V gene TRBV5-1 combines with J gene TRBJ2-2, with a weak D call TRBD1 (5 bases). This CDR3 contains 17 residues. The germline V and J ends were trimmed by 4 bases and 1 base, with 17 bases remaining between them. Germline V CDR1 and CDR2: SGHRS, YFSETQ. The DNA of the CDR3 is TGCGCCAGCAGCCTCACGCAGACAGATTTGAACACCGGGGAGCTGTTTTTT. It codes for CASSLTQTDLNTGELFF.

This clonotype was seen at least ten times. The chain joins TRBV10-3 to TRBJ2-7, with 9 bases identical to TRBD1. This CDR3 comprises 14 residues. Unmatched junction bases numbered 10, after V lost 8 bases and J lost 5 bases. Looked up from germline, CDR1 is ENHRY and CDR2 is SYGVKD. In nucleotides, the CDR3 is TGTGCCATCGGGGGAGGGACAGGGTCGAACGAGCAGTACTTC. Protein: CAIGGGTGSNEQYF.

This clonotype was counted ten times or more. The chain recombines TRBV20-1 with TRBJ2-7; no firm D call. Germline CDR1 reads DFQATT; CDR2 reads SNEGSKA (reference sequence). V was pared by 0 bases and J by 6 bases, with 12 bases between. The CDR3 length is 13 residues. In nucleotides, the CDR3 is TGCAGTGCTAGAGATTCAAGAGTATCCGAGCAGTACTTC. Its protein product is CSARDSRVSEQYF.

This clonotype was counted ten times or more. The chain joins TRBV5-1 to TRBJ2-7; TRBD2 matches 9 bases. The V and J ends lost 4 bases and 6 bases, in that order; junction bases with no gene match: 8. Per germline, CDR1 SGHRS and CDR2 YFSETQ. This CDR3 spans 14 amino acids. The CDR3 sequence: CASSGEASGTEQYF. The CDR3 region has the DNA TGCGCCAGCAGCGGGGAGGCTAGCGGGACCGAGCAGTACTTC.

This clonotype was detected many times. The chain couples TRBV5-5 to TRBJ2-7; D perhaps matches TRBD1 (6 bases). This CDR3 has 15 residues. The germline V and J ends were trimmed by 0 bases and 5 bases, with 15 bases remaining between them. Germline V CDR1 and CDR2: SGHKS, YYEKEE (reference sequence). The CDR3 nucleotides are TGTGCCAGCAGCTTGGAGTCAGGGGTGGTGGACGAGCAGTACTTC. Its translation: CASSLESGVVDEQYF. The full variable domain, completed using reference TRBV5-5 and TRBJ2-7, is DAGVTQSPTHLIKTRGQQVTLRCSPISGHKSVSWYQQVLGQGPQFIFQYYEKEERGRGNFPDRFSARQFPNYSSELNVNALLLGDSALYLCASSLESGVVDEQYFGPGTRLTVT.

Note on this clonotype: This may come from a read error, since a much larger clone is one base off. The genes are TRBV4-1 and TRBJ2-1, with D maybe TRBD2 (6 bases). CDR1 is MGHRA, CDR2 YSYEKL, per germline. V lost 0 bases and J 3 bases, leaving 12 bases between the germline ends. The CDR3 runs 16 residues. CDR3 loop: CASSQEGKRVYNEQFF. The CDR3 nucleotides are TGCGCCAGCAGCCAAGAGGGCAAGCGGGTCTACAATGAGCAGTTCTTC.

At least ten counts were recorded for this clonotype. This chain uses TRBV2 with TRBJ1-5; TRBD1 might be the D (6 bases). The CDR3 is 12 residues long. V was clipped by 7 bases and J by 6 bases, with 10 bases between them. Germline CDR1 SNHLY, CDR2 FYNNEI. CDR3 sequence: CASTPGAQPQHF. CDR3 coding DNA: TGTGCCAGCACGCCAGGGGCTCAGCCCCAGCATTTT.

This clonotype was counted many times. This rearrangement joins TRBV30 to TRBJ1-4; tentative D call: TRBD1 (6 bases). There are 12 residues in the CDR3. CDR1 and CDR2 from the germline V gene are GTSNPN and SVGIG (reference sequence). The V and J ends lost 6 bases and 14 bases respectively, with 19 bases between them. The CDR3 nucleotides read TGTGCCTGCCGCCTGTTGGGAGGGGGGCTGTTTTTT. As protein: CACRLLGGGLFF. Supplemented by reference TRBV30 and TRBJ1-4, the full variable domain reads SQTIHQWPATLVQPVGSPLSLECTVEGTSNPNLYWYRQAAGRGLQLLFYSVGIGQISSEVPQNLSASRPQDRQFILSSKKLLLSDSGFYLCACRLLGGGLFFGSGTQLSVL.

Note on this clonotype: This could be a read error, since a much larger clone is one nucleotide away. Since no conserved phenylalanine or tryptophan closes the CDR3, a read error is the likely cause. This chain links TRBV6-6 with TRBJ1-4; D is unclear. V lost 4 bases and J lost 8, with 11 bases in between. The CDR3 spans 13 residues. Germline CDR1 MNHNY, CDR2 SVGAGI (reference sequence). The CDR3 protein is CASSSERGEKLFY. The CDR3, as DNA: TGTGCCAGCAGTTCAGAGAGAGGCGAAAAACTGTTTTAT.

Concerning this clonotype: A single base separates this from a much larger clone, so it may be a read error. The CDR3 loop is CASSPRPPWDEQFF. Written as DNA, the CDR3 is TGTGCCAGCAGCCCCCGACCCCCCTGGGATGAGCAGTTCTTC. V usage is TRBV11-2 and J usage is TRBJ2-1; D is undetermined. V was cut by 5 bases and J by 8 bases, with 16 bases left in between. Germline CDR1 SGHAT, CDR2 FQNNGV. The CDR3 is 14 residues long.

This clonotype was detected many times. The chain is built from TRBV9 and TRBJ1-3; unclear D gene. The CDR3 has 13 amino acids. V was trimmed by 0 bases and J by 8 bases, leaving 9 bases between them. Germline V lookup: CDR1 SGDLS, CDR2 YYNGEE. CDR3 nucleotides: TGTGCCAGCAGCGTAGGGCCAGGAGACACCATATATTTT. Its protein product is CASSVGPGDTIYF.

This chain joins TRBV18 and TRBJ2-3; TRBD2 is a possible D gene (6 bases). V shed 0 bases and J shed 1 base, with 11 bases lying between them. Germline V gene lookup returns CDR1 KGHSH and CDR2 LQKENI. The CDR3 length is 16 residues. The CDR3 protein is CASSPPAGSGTDTQYF. CDR3 in DNA: TGTGCCAGCTCACCACCGGCGGGATCGGGCACAGATACGCAGTATTTT.

This clonotype was recorded many times. The rearrangement joins TRBV5-6 to TRBJ2-2; D might be TRBD2 (5 bases). CDR3 length: 14 amino acids. Germline V lookup: CDR1 SGHDT, CDR2 YYEEEE. The ends were cut back, 2 bases at V and 6 bases at J, with 11 bases in the middle. The CDR3 DNA reads TGTGCCAGCAGCTTAGGCCTAGCATCCGGGGAGCTGTTTTTT. Translating gives CASSLGLASGELFF. The variable domain in full, completed from reference TRBV5-6 and TRBJ2-2, reads DAGVTQSPTHLIKTRGQQVTLRCSPKSGHDTVSWYQQALGQGPQFIFQYYEEEERQRGNFPDRFSGHQFPNYSSELNVNALLLGDSALYLCASSLGLASGELFFGEGSRLTVL.

This clonotype was recorded a few times. V gene TRBV28 combines with J gene TRBJ2-5; 9 bases match TRBD2. CDR3 length: 15 amino acids. Germline trimming cut 5 bases from V and 4 bases from J; bases unmatched to any gene: 8. Per germline, CDR1 MDHEN and CDR2 SYDVKM. CDR3 sequence (DNA): TGTGCCAGCAGTCCCGCGGGAGGGTTGTCAGAGACCCAGTACTTC. Translation: CASSPAGGLSETQYF. Complete variable domain (other parts from reference TRBV28 and TRBJ2-5): DVKVTQSSRYLVKRTGEKVFLECVQDMDHENMFWYRQDPGLGLRLIYFSYDVKMKEKGDIPEGYSVSREKKERFSLILESASTNQTSMYLCASSPAGGLSETQYFGPGTRLLVL.

The gene calls are TRBV11-2 and TRBJ1-2; 10 positions agree with TRBD1. Germline CDR1 is SGHAT and CDR2 is FQNNGV. CDR3 length equals 15 residues. The junction had 5 bases not matched to a gene; V was cut back by 5 bases and J by 2 bases. This chain's CDR3 is CASSNAGQGNYGYTF. The CDR3 nucleotides read TGTGCCAGCAGCAACGCGGGACAGGGGAACTATGGCTACACCTTC.

This clonotype was counted ten times or more. The chain carries TRBV15 and TRBJ2-1; D is undetermined. The CDR3 runs to 14 residues. The germline V gene has CDR1 LNHNV and CDR2 YYDKDF (reference sequence). V lost 0 bases to trimming and J lost 7 bases, with 10 bases between them. The CDR3 coding sequence is TGTGCCACCAGCAGAGATTATATTGATAATGAGCAGTTCTTC. Translation gives CATSRDYIDNEQFF. Based on the CDR3 plus reference TRBV15 and TRBJ2-1, the full variable domain is DAMVIQNPRYQVTQFGKPVTLSCSQTLNHNVMYWYQQKSSQAPKLLFHYYDKDFNNEADTPDNFQSRRPNTSFCFLDIRSPGLGDTAMYLCATSRDYIDNEQFFGPGTRLTVL.

This clonotype has at least ten counts. The chain is built from TRBV7-9 and TRBJ2-3; D possibly uses TRBD1 or TRBD2 (6 bases each). The CDR3 has 14 residues. CDR1 is SEHNR, CDR2 FQNEAQ, per germline (reference sequence). The V end was cut by 1 base, the J end by 4 bases, with 9 bases between. In DNA, the CDR3 is TGTGCCAGCAGCTTAGATAGGGGGGCAGATACGCAGTATTTT. Protein product: CASSLDRGADTQYF.

This clonotype has ten or more counts. The chain joins TRBV4-1 to TRBJ2-7; weak D call: TRBD1 (6 bases). The CDR3 has 15 residues. Trimming pared 3 bases from V and 5 bases from J, leaving 17 bases between. Germline CDR1 reads MGHRA; CDR2 reads YSYEKL. CDR3 sequence (DNA): TGCGCCAGCAGCCACCCCGGGACAAAATCCCACGAGCAGTACTTC. Its translation: CASSHPGTKSHEQYF.

Remarks on this clonotype: The conserved phenylalanine or tryptophan normally closing the CDR3 is absent here, so this likely arose from a read error. This chain uses TRBV28 with TRBJ2-2, with D perhaps TRBD2 (5 bases). Trimming took 4 bases from V and 7 from J, leaving 19 bases between them. The CDR3 has 16 amino acids. From germline, CDR1 is MDHEN and CDR2 SYDVKM. Here the CDR3 DNA reads TGTGCCAGCAGTTCTAGCCCGGCAGGCCGGGGCGGGGAGCTGTTTCTT. It codes for CASSSSPAGRGGELFL.

There are a few counts of this clonotype. The chain links TRBV28 to TRBJ2-7; tentative D call: TRBD1 (6 bases). Trimming took 8 bases from V and 4 from J, leaving 18 bases between them. The CDR3 extends over 14 amino acids. Germline lookup yields CDR1 MDHEN and CDR2 SYDVKM. The CDR3 here is CASSWSQGRYEQYF. The CDR3 coding sequence is TGTGCCAGCTCCTGGAGTCAGGGGAGATACGAGCAGTACTTC.

In this sample, this clonotype turned up many times. The V gene is TRBV7-9, the J gene TRBJ2-2; D is uncertain. Germline V CDR1 and CDR2: SEHNR, FQNEAQ (reference sequence). This CDR3 contains 15 residues. V dropped 2 bases and J dropped 2 bases, with 9 bases sitting between them. The CDR3 DNA reads TGTGCCAGCAGCTTAAACAGAGTAAACACCGGGGAGCTGTTTTTT. This translates into CASSLNRVNTGELFF. The full variable domain, completed using reference TRBV7-9 and TRBJ2-2, is DTGVSQNPRHKITKRGQNVTFRCDPISEHNRLYWYRQTLGQGPEFLTYFQNEAQLEKSRLLSDRFSAERPKGSFSTLEIQRTEQGDSAMYLCASSLNRVNTGELFFGEGSRLTVL.

There are many counts of this clonotype. The rearrangement uses TRBV7-8 and TRBJ2-5; D unclear. The CDR3 runs to 15 residues. The germline V gene encodes CDR1 SGHVS and CDR2 FQNEAQ. The V end lost 1 base, the J end lost 6 bases, and 15 bases lay between the germline ends. This CDR3 reads CASSLEGLQGKTQYF. CDR3 sequence (DNA): TGTGCCAGCAGCTTAGAGGGTCTCCAAGGGAAGACCCAGTACTTC.

A remark on this clonotype: Being one base from a much bigger clone, this may be a read error. This sequence joins TRBV5-1 and TRBJ2-2; 7 nucleotides match TRBD1. This CDR3 contains 16 residues. CDR1 is SGHRS and CDR2 is YFSETQ in the germline V gene. The CDR3 region is CASSLVVGDSTGELLF. The CDR3 DNA reads as TGCGCCAGCAGCTTGGTGGTGGGGGACAGCACCGGGGAGCTGCTTTTT.

This clonotype appeared a few times. This chain connects TRBV5-6 to TRBJ2-3; tentatively, D is TRBD2 (6 bases). The CDR3 loop spans 14 amino acids. Trimming took off 4 bases at V and 3 bases at J, with 12 bases between the two ends. CDR1 SGHDT and CDR2 YYEEEE come from the germline V gene. This CDR3 is CASSPGLTTDTQYF. In DNA, the CDR3 is TGTGCCAGCAGCCCCGGACTAACTACAGATACGCAGTATTTT.

This clonotype has at least ten counts. The chain combines TRBV4-1 with TRBJ2-1; TRBD2 aligns across 10 bases. This CDR3 is 19 amino acids long. Germline CDR1 MGHRA, CDR2 YSYEKL. The junction had 15 bases not matched to a gene; V was cut back by 0 bases and J by 7 bases. CDR3 region: CASSQDIVSELLAGNEQFF. The CDR3 coding sequence is TGCGCCAGCAGCCAAGATATTGTCTCAGAGTTACTAGCGGGAAATGAGCAGTTCTTC.

About this clonotype: Being one base from a much bigger clone, this may be a read error. The chain combines TRBV29-1 with TRBJ2-7; TRBD2 agrees at 15 bases. Germline V lookup: CDR1 SQVTM, CDR2 ANQGSEA. With 7 bases clipped from V and 7 bases from J, the junction kept 8 bases outside the gene matches. The CDR3 totals 14 residues. This chain's CDR3 is CSAGLAGGPNEQYF. In DNA, the CDR3 is TGCAGCGCCGGACTAGCGGGAGGGCCTAATGAGCAGTACTTC.

This clonotype was counted ten times or more. CDR3 in DNA: TGTGCCACCACCATCGGGGGGGCCTCTCAGCAGTTCTTC. Translating gives CATTIGGASQQFF. The V and J genes are TRBV15 and TRBJ2-1; 8 nucleotides align to TRBD2. The CDR3 sequence is 13 residues long. Germline trimming cut 7 bases from V and 11 bases from J; bases unmatched to any gene: 10. Looked up from germline, CDR1 is LNHNV and CDR2 is YYDKDF (reference sequence).

As to this clonotype: Mismatch with germline at one junction end may stem from a read error. V and J are TRBV20-1 and TRBJ2-4, with D maybe TRBD2 (6 bases). Germline lookup yields CDR1 DFQATT and CDR2 SNEGSKA (reference sequence). The CDR3 length is 14 residues. The CDR3 here is CSATGTQAKDIQYF. DNA for the CDR3: TGCAGTGCTACCGGGACTCAAGCCAAAGACATTCAGTACTTC.

The V gene is TRBV7-3, the J gene TRBJ1-1; D might be TRBD1 (6 bases). The germline gives CDR1 SGHTA, CDR2 FQGTGA. Trimming pared 2 bases from V and 0 bases from J, leaving 7 bases between. The CDR3 consists of 14 residues. The CDR3 loop reads CASSLQGMNTEAFF. CDR3 sequence (DNA): TGTGCCAGCAGCTTACAGGGGATGAACACTGAAGCTTTCTTT.